A single sample gave rise to the 31 T cell receptor beta chains below, sequenced in a study of blood T cell repertoires in COVID-19. TCRdb keeps only in-frame clones here, not all; method: immunoSEQ multiplex PCR. The sample lists hundreds of thousands of clones; 88% were seen once. Material for sequencing was PBMCs or T cells enriched from blood (not recorded which). These receptors originate from a woman aged 55 to 70 in a cohort exposed to, infected with or recovered from COVID-19 (not recorded which).

The J gene is TRBJ2-7, the V gene TRBV4-1, with a weak D call TRBD1 (5 bases). The germline gives CDR1 MGHRA, CDR2 YSYEKL. This CDR3 is built from 15 residues. Trimming took off 0 bases at V and 0 bases at J, with 9 bases between the two ends. For the CDR3, the DNA is TGCGCCAGCAGCCAAGATGCTAGGGGCTCCTACGAGCAGTACTTC. Protein: CASSQDARGSYEQYF.

V and J are TRBV18 and TRBJ2-7, with D possibly matching TRBD1 (6 bases). V was cut by 2 bases and J by 3 bases, with 11 bases left in between. Looked up from germline, CDR1 is KGHSH and CDR2 is LQKENI. This CDR3 comprises 14 residues. CDR3 region: CASSPAGTSYEQYF. In DNA form, the CDR3 reads TGTGCCAGCTCACCAGCCGGGACAAGCTACGAGCAGTACTTC.

This clone was seen only a few times. The rearrangement uses TRBV6-5 and TRBJ1-6; perhaps TRBD1 as D (6 bases). The CDR3 spans 13 residues. Germline loops: CDR1 MNHEY, CDR2 SVGAGI. V lost 6 bases to trimming and J lost 10 bases, with 13 bases between them. The CDR3 nucleotides are TGTGCCAGCAGAACAGGGTTGTTGTCACCCCTCCACTTT. Its protein product is CASRTGLLSPLHF.

This CDR3 reads CASSPRTGLSGNTIYF. The DNA of the CDR3 is TGTGCCAGCAGTCCGCGGACAGGACTCTCTGGAAACACCATATATTTT. V and J are TRBV28 and TRBJ1-3, with 7 bases fitting TRBD1. With 5 bases clipped from V and 0 bases from J, the junction kept 7 bases outside the gene matches. The germline V gene has CDR1 MDHEN and CDR2 SYDVKM. There are 16 residues in the CDR3.

This CDR3 reads CASSLWGQTYEQYF. The DNA for the CDR3 is TGTGCCAGCAGTTTATGGGGGCAAACCTACGAGCAGTACTTC. V gene TRBV28 combines with J gene TRBJ2-7; maybe TRBD1 (5 bases). Deletions cut 0 bases from V and 2 bases from J, with 8 bases between. The CDR3 has 14 residues. Per germline, CDR1 MDHEN and CDR2 SYDVKM.

The chain employs TRBV30 and TRBJ2-7, with 12 nucleotides matching TRBD2. The CDR3 spans 15 residues. The V segment lost 4 bases and the J segment 6 bases; nucleotides outside the gene matches: 10. CDR1 is GTSNPN and CDR2 is SVGIG in the germline V gene (reference sequence). CDR3 bases: TGTGCCTGGATCCCCGGACTAGCGGGAAAGCGCGAGCAGTACTTC. Translation gives CAWIPGLAGKREQYF.

The V and J genes are TRBV28 and TRBJ1-2, with 7 bases fitting TRBD1. Germline loops: CDR1 MDHEN, CDR2 SYDVKM. The CDR3 is 15 residues long. Trimming removed 5 bases from V and 4 bases from J; junction bases left unmatched: 10. The CDR3 region is CASSLAGQVIYGYTF. The CDR3 nucleotides read TGTGCCAGCAGTCTAGCCGGACAGGTAATCTATGGCTACACCTTC.

The chain combines TRBV7-9 with TRBJ1-2, with a possible D match to TRBD1 (5 bases). This CDR3 spans 16 amino acids. Germline V gene sequence: CDR1 SEHNR, CDR2 FQNEAQ (reference sequence). Trimming took off 0 bases at V and 4 bases at J, with 15 bases between the two ends. The CDR3 spells CASSLALGREAYGYTF. CDR3 bases: TGTGCCAGCAGCTTAGCACTTGGCAGGGAGGCCTATGGCTACACCTTC.

V usage is TRBV4-2 and J usage is TRBJ2-1; D is perhaps TRBD1 (7 bases). V dropped 5 bases and J dropped 5 bases, with 19 bases sitting between them. Per germline, CDR1 LGHNA and CDR2 YNFKEQ. The CDR3 consists of 16 residues. CDR3 nucleotides: TGTGCCAGCAGCTCTCAGGGGGGCGTAATTAACAATGAGCAGTTCTTC. Translated: CASSSQGGVINNEQFF.

The count of this clone is one. The chain couples TRBV27 to TRBJ2-1; maybe TRBD2 (5 bases). Germline assignment: CDR1 MNHEY and CDR2 SMNVEV (reference sequence). There are 16 residues in the CDR3. Trimming removed 0 bases at V and 0 bases at J, with 9 bases between. CDR3 loop: CASSLSRGSSYNEQFF. For the CDR3, the DNA is TGTGCCAGCAGTTTATCACGTGGGAGCTCCTACAATGAGCAGTTCTTC.

This chain uses TRBV7-3 with TRBJ2-1; tentative D call: TRBD2 (6 bases). Trimming took 7 bases from V and 2 from J, leaving 12 bases between them. In germline, CDR1 is SGHTA, CDR2 FQGTGA. CDR3 length equals 14 residues. DNA of the CDR3: TGTGCCAGCACCCTGGGGGGTCCCTACAATGAGCAGTTCTTC. It codes for CASTLGGPYNEQFF.

This chain links TRBV30 with TRBJ2-2; D unclear. The V end lost 3 bases, the J end lost 6 bases, and 11 bases lay between the germline ends. Germline V lookup: CDR1 GTSNPN, CDR2 SVGIG (reference sequence). The CDR3 covers 13 residues. CDR3 coding DNA: TGTGCCTGGAGCTACTCATCCCCCGGGGAGCTGTTTTTT. This sequence encodes CAWSYSSPGELFF. Supplemented by reference TRBV30 and TRBJ2-2, the full variable domain reads SQTIHQWPATLVQPVGSPLSLECTVEGTSNPNLYWYRQAAGRGLQLLFYSVGIGQISSEVPQNLSASRPQDRQFILSSKKLLLSDSGFYLCAWSYSSPGELFFGEGSRLTVL.

The rearrangement links TRBV6-5 to TRBJ2-7, with 14 bases lining up with TRBD2. Germline CDR1 and CDR2: MNHEY and SVGAGI. With 5 bases clipped from V and 6 bases from J, the junction kept 6 bases outside the gene matches. This CDR3 contains 15 residues. The CDR3 DNA follows: TGTGCCAGCAGTACGCGACTAGCGGGAGGGTTCGAGCAGTACTTC. This codes for CASSTRLAGGFEQYF.

The gene calls are TRBV27 and TRBJ2-7, with 11 bases aligning to TRBD1. The CDR3 runs 16 residues. The germline V gene encodes CDR1 MNHEY and CDR2 SMNVEV (reference sequence). V was clipped by 6 bases and J by 3 bases; unmatched bases: 10. The CDR3 loop is CASRPNSGTGGYEQYF. The CDR3 DNA reads TGTGCCAGCAGACCTAACTCCGGGACAGGGGGCTACGAGCAGTACTTC.

The chain has TRBV7-2 and TRBJ2-1; 12 bases agree with TRBD2. The germline CDR1 and CDR2 sequences are SGHTA and FQGNSA. This CDR3 is 15 amino acids long. J lost 8 bases, V lost 1 base, and 3 bases had no gene match. The CDR3 spells CASSLVLAGGYEQFF. The CDR3 region has the DNA TGTGCCAGCAGCTTAGTACTAGCGGGAGGTTATGAGCAGTTCTTC.

This chain links TRBV7-9 with TRBJ1-6; 8 bases line up with TRBD1. CDR3 length equals 14 residues. Germline lookup yields CDR1 SEHNR and CDR2 FQNEAQ (reference sequence). V shed 5 bases and J 7 bases; nucleotides not matched to a gene: 4. In DNA, the CDR3 is TGTGCCAGCAGCAGCACAGGGGGGAATTCACCCCTCCACTTT. Translation: CASSSTGGNSPLHF.

The CDR3 coding sequence is TGTGCCAGCTCACCTCTCACGCGGGCGGTCCAAGAGACCCAGTACTTC. Amino acid sequence: CASSPLTRAVQETQYF. V is TRBV18 and J is TRBJ2-5, with D possibly matching TRBD2 (5 bases). CDR1 is KGHSH, CDR2 LQKENI, per germline. Trimming cost V 3 bases and J 1 base, with 15 bases left between them. The CDR3 is made up of 16 amino acids.

The V and J genes are TRBV6-1 and TRBJ2-7; D unclear. The CDR3 is 14 residues long. Germline V gene lookup returns CDR1 MNHNS and CDR2 SASEGT. V lost 2 bases and J 3 bases, leaving 11 bases between the germline ends. In DNA form, the CDR3 reads TGTGCCAGCAGTGAATCTAGTATCATCTACGAGCAGTACTTC. It is translated as CASSESSIIYEQYF.

The CDR3 region is CASSLRTNSYEQYF. Written as DNA, the CDR3 is TGTGCCAGCAGCTTACGGACAAATTCCTACGAGCAGTACTTC. The chain links TRBV7-9 to TRBJ2-7; D is possibly TRBD1 (5 bases). This CDR3 has 14 residues. CDR1 and CDR2 (germline): SEHNR, FQNEAQ (reference sequence). The V end was cut by 2 bases, the J end by 1 base, with 9 bases between.

The chain uses TRBV7-2 and TRBJ2-1; 8 bases match TRBD2. J was trimmed by 6 bases and V by 1 base; bases with no gene match: 8. The CDR3 has 16 amino acids. The germline gives CDR1 SGHTA, CDR2 FQGNSA. CDR3 sequence reads: CASSLVSAGVSNEQFF. CDR3 DNA sequence: TGTGCCAGCAGCTTAGTATCAGCGGGAGTCAGCAATGAGCAGTTCTTC.

The CDR3: CASSPRTAVTEAFF. The CDR3 nucleotides are TGTGCCAGCAGCCCCCGGACTGCGGTCACTGAAGCTTTCTTT. V usage is TRBV9 and J usage is TRBJ1-1; D gene ambiguous. Per the germline V gene, CDR1 is SGDLS and CDR2 is YYNGEE. V gave up 4 bases and J gave up 4 bases, with 14 bases separating them. The CDR3 is 14 residues long.

The gene calls are TRBV25-1 and TRBJ1-4; 9 bases match TRBD1. CDR3 length: 15 residues. Per the germline V gene, CDR1 is MGHDK and CDR2 is SYGVNS. Trimming cost V 5 bases and J 8 bases; bases outside gene matches: 9. CDR3 nucleotides: TGTGCCAGCAGTCCCTGGACAGGGGTCATGGAAAAACTGTTTTTT. Residues: CASSPWTGVMEKLFF.

This clone was found once. The chain combines TRBV29-1 with TRBJ2-1; 16 bases map to TRBD2. With V trimmed by 5 bases and J by 0 bases, 4 bases remained unmatched. Germline CDR1 and CDR2: SQVTM and ANQGSEA. This CDR3 is 17 amino acids long. The CDR3 loop is CSVSGTSGRDSYNEQFF. DNA for the CDR3: TGCAGCGTTTCCGGGACTAGCGGGAGGGACTCCTACAATGAGCAGTTCTTC.

The CDR3 spells CASSLDSGPYNEQFF. CDR3 DNA: TGTGCCAGCAGCTTAGATAGCGGGCCCTACAATGAGCAGTTCTTC. The rearrangement joins TRBV11-2 to TRBJ2-1; 7 bases are a match to TRBD2. This CDR3 region has 15 residues. The V and J ends lost 0 bases and 2 bases, in that order; junction bases with no gene match: 1. Per the germline V gene, CDR1 is SGHAT and CDR2 is FQNNGV.

The chain links TRBV7-6 to TRBJ2-6; D possibly corresponds to TRBD1 (6 bases). Per germline, CDR1 SGHVS and CDR2 FNYEAQ. The CDR3 covers 15 residues. Trimming shortened V by 5 bases and J by 0 bases, and 8 bases separated the two germline ends. The CDR3 DNA reads TGTGCCAGCAGCAGGGACACCTCTGGGGCCAACGTCCTGACTTTC. Encoded protein: CASSRDTSGANVLTF.

As DNA, the CDR3 is TGTGCCAGCAGTTACGGAGGGGGCTATCTTATGAACACTGAAGCTTTCTTT. It is translated as CASSYGGGYLMNTEAFF. This chain connects TRBV27 to TRBJ1-1, with 7 positions matching TRBD1. V lost 4 bases, J lost 0 bases, and 11 bases stayed unmatched. The CDR3 has 17 amino acids. CDR1 is MNHEY and CDR2 is SMNVEV in the germline V gene (reference sequence).

The chain uses TRBV11-2 and TRBJ1-2, with TRBD1 as a possible D gene (5 bases). V lost 5 bases, J lost 4 bases, and 11 bases lay in between. The CDR3 has 13 residues. Germline assignment: CDR1 SGHAT and CDR2 FQNNGV. This CDR3 is CASSGGASYGYTF. As DNA, the CDR3 is TGTGCCAGCAGCGGAGGGGCAAGCTATGGCTACACCTTC.

This clone was found once. The rearrangement joins TRBV9 to TRBJ2-1; TRBD2 aligns across 7 bases. This CDR3 comprises 15 residues. V shed 3 bases, J shed 0 bases, and the junction held 3 bases outside the gene matches. Looked up from germline, CDR1 is SGDLS and CDR2 is YYNGEE. CDR3 in amino acids: CASSERGLSYNEQFF. CDR3 coding DNA: TGTGCCAGCAGCGAGCGGGGCCTCTCCTACAATGAGCAGTTCTTC.

The rearrangement links TRBV9 to TRBJ1-2; weak D call: TRBD1 (6 bases). With 0 bases removed from V and 1 base from J, the gap between germline ends came to 13 bases. The CDR3 is made up of 16 amino acids. Germline V gene lookup returns CDR1 SGDLS and CDR2 YYNGEE. CDR3 protein: CASSVGGGGINYGYTF. CDR3 in DNA: TGTGCCAGCAGCGTAGGAGGCGGGGGCATTAACTATGGCTACACCTTC.

The chain has TRBV7-3 and TRBJ1-1, with 8 bases that match TRBD1. V was pared by 1 base and J by 9 bases, with 13 bases of the junction left unmatched. The CDR3 consists of 16 residues. CDR1 is SGHTA, CDR2 FQGTGA, per germline. The CDR3 sequence: CASSLKPGQGSIKAFF. In DNA form, the CDR3 reads TGTGCCAGCAGCTTAAAACCAGGACAGGGTTCAATTAAAGCTTTCTTT.

The rearrangement links TRBV28 to TRBJ2-7; 7 bases are shared with TRBD2. Unmatched junction bases numbered 11, after V lost 8 bases and J lost 7 bases. Germline-derived CDR1 and CDR2 are MDHEN and SYDVKM. The CDR3 sequence is 13 residues long. The CDR3 nucleotides read TGTGCCAGCCAGGCGGGAGTGCCCGGTGAGCAGTACTTC. This codes for CASQAGVPGEQYF. The full variable domain, rest sourced from reference TRBV28 and TRBJ2-7, is DVKVTQSSRYLVKRTGEKVFLECVQDMDHENMFWYRQDPGLGLRLIYFSYDVKMKEKGDIPEGYSVSREKKERFSLILESASTNQTSMYLCASQAGVPGEQYFGPGTRLTVT.